The 6 T cell receptor beta chains below come from one sample, sequenced in a study of CD8 T cells in Susac syndrome. After extraction with the RNeasy kit, roughly 0.45 to 1 ug of the RNA was reverse transcribed using random hexamers. TCRdb re-derived calls from the immunoSEQ multiplex PCR reads in MiXCR, one entry per CDR3 protein. The data contain under 200,000 distinct CDR3 sequences, around 95% of them seen just once; the ten biggest clones take up approximately 0.12%. Sequencing input: CD4+ T cells from PBMCs. The receptor set was obtained from a human donor with Susac syndrome.

The genes are TRBV4-3 and TRBJ1-1; D is uncertain. This CDR3 has 13 amino acids. CDR1 LGHNA and CDR2 YSLEER come from the germline V gene. Trimming pared 0 bases from V and 5 bases from J, leaving 7 bases between. Written as DNA, the CDR3 is TGCGCCAGCAGCCAAGAAAGATGGACTGAAGCTTTCTTT. As protein: CASSQERWTEAFF.

This chain uses TRBV2 with TRBJ2-2; 7 nucleotides agree with TRBD1. The germline V gene has CDR1 SNHLY and CDR2 FYNNEI. V dropped 2 bases and J dropped 2; count of bases not matched to a gene: 11. There are 18 residues in the CDR3. The CDR3 here is CASSELLLGTVNTGELFF. The CDR3 DNA is TGTGCCAGCAGTGAACTTCTCCTGGGGACAGTAAACACCGGGGAGCTGTTTTTT.

This chain links TRBV2 with TRBJ2-1; maybe TRBD2 (6 bases). The CDR3 runs to 11 residues. The germline gives CDR1 SNHLY, CDR2 FYNNEI. V was shortened by 7 bases and J by 10 bases, with 11 bases between the two germline ends. The CDR3 coding sequence is TGTGCCAGCACCCTAGGAGGGGAGCAGTTCTTC. This sequence encodes CASTLGGEQFF.

The chain carries TRBV4-3 and TRBJ1-3; weak D call: TRBD1 (6 bases). The CDR3 sequence is 17 residues long. Trimming removed 0 bases from V and 4 bases from J, with 16 bases in between. The germline CDR1 and CDR2 sequences are LGHNA and YSLEER. DNA for the CDR3: TGCGCCAGCAGCCAAGATCCTGCGACAGGAACGGGAAACACCATATATTTT. Translated, it gives CASSQDPATGTGNTIYF.

The chain employs TRBV18 and TRBJ2-7, with D possibly matching TRBD1 (6 bases). The CDR3 consists of 16 residues. The ends were cut back, 1 base at V and 3 bases at J, with 16 bases in the middle. Germline V CDR1 and CDR2: KGHSH, LQKENI. The chain's CDR3 is CASSPLGAGEVYEQYF. As DNA, the CDR3 is TGTGCCAGCTCACCACTGGGGGCAGGGGAAGTCTACGAGCAGTACTTC.

The chain combines TRBV25-1 with TRBJ2-7, with D perhaps matching TRBD1 (6 bases). Trimming pared 6 bases from V and 3 bases from J, leaving 9 bases between. The germline V gene encodes CDR1 MGHDK and CDR2 SYGVNS. The CDR3 sequence is 12 residues long. The CDR3 DNA follows: TGTGCCAGCAGCCAGACAGGCTACGAGCAGTACTTC. Its protein is CASSQTGYEQYF.